What follows are 19 T cell receptor beta chains derived from one specimen sequenced in a study of blood T cell repertoires in COVID-19. Sequencing was performed with immunoSEQ multiplex PCR; in TCRdb, only in-frame clones are kept and a portion is missing. This sample has more than 150,000 clones, with roughly 86% found just once. Sequencing was performed on peripheral blood. These receptors all stem from a man between 18 and 29 years old with acute or convalescent COVID-19.

The chain links TRBV29-1 to TRBJ2-1, with TRBD2 matching 8 bases. Germline loops: CDR1 SQVTM, CDR2 ANQGSEA. Trimming at V came to 6 bases and at J to 0 bases, leaving 10 bases not matched to a gene. CDR3 size: 16 residues. CDR3 sequence reads: CSVPGGVTSSYNEQFF. DNA for the CDR3: TGCAGCGTACCGGGAGGGGTTACGAGCTCCTACAATGAGCAGTTCTTC.

This clone was seen more than once but under ten times. The chain combines TRBV11-2 with TRBJ2-5, with a tentative D call TRBD1 (5 bases). Looked up from germline, CDR1 is SGHAT and CDR2 is FQNNGV. The CDR3 length is 14 residues. Between the trimmed V and J ends, which lost 4 bases and 5 bases, there was a span of 14 bases. The CDR3 here is CASSSQDTRETQYF. The CDR3 DNA reads as TGTGCCAGCAGCTCACAGGACACGAGGGAGACCCAGTACTTC. The full variable domain, completed using reference TRBV11-2 and TRBJ2-5, is EAGVAQSPRYKIIEKRQSVAFWCNPISGHATLYWYQQILGQGPKLLIQFQNNGVVDDSQLPKDRFSAERLKGVDSTLKIQPAKLEDSAVYLCASSSQDTRETQYFGPGTRLLVL.

In this sample, this clone turned up a few times. The chain has TRBV5-1 and TRBJ1-1, with unresolved D. CDR1 is SGHRS and CDR2 is YFSETQ in the germline V gene. Trimming removed 0 bases at V and 0 bases at J, with 12 bases between. This CDR3 contains 16 residues. In DNA form, the CDR3 reads TGCGCCAGCAGCTTGGGAGGGCGGGCAATGAACACTGAAGCTTTCTTT. It encodes CASSLGGRAMNTEAFF. The whole variable domain, filled in from reference TRBV5-1 and TRBJ1-1, reads KAGVTQTPRYLIKTRGQQVTLSCSPISGHRSVSWYQQTPGQGLQFLFEYFSETQRNKGNFPGRFSGRQFSNSRSEMNVSTLELGDSALYLCASSLGGRAMNTEAFFGQGTRLTVV.

The chain recombines TRBV13 with TRBJ2-5; TRBD2 agrees at 11 bases. The CDR3 runs 16 residues. V shed 6 bases, J shed 2 bases, and the junction held 8 bases outside the gene matches. Germline CDR1 is PRHDT and CDR2 is FYEKMQ (reference sequence). DNA of the CDR3: TGTGCCAGCAGGAAAACTAGCGGGGGACCTCAAGAGACCCAGTACTTC. Its translation is CASRKTSGGPQETQYF.

This clone came up once. The chain couples TRBV12-3 or TRBV12-4 to TRBJ1-4; possible D gene TRBD1, 5 bases. The V end was cut by 3 bases, the J end by 7 bases, with 9 bases between. The length of the CDR3 is 13 residues. The CDR3 sequence is CASSFGAGEKLFF. CDR3 in DNA: TGTGCCAGCAGTTTTGGGGCAGGTGAAAAACTGTTTTTT.

The chain joins TRBV28 to TRBJ2-7; TRBD1 matches 11 bases. Trimming removed 6 bases from V and 3 bases from J; junction bases left unmatched: 7. CDR1 is MDHEN, CDR2 SYDVKM, per germline. CDR3 length equals 15 residues. In nucleotides, the CDR3 is TGTGCCAGCAGCCCACCGGGACAGGGGGGCTACGAGCAGTACGTC. Amino acids: CASSPPGQGGYEQYV.

The chain has TRBV27 and TRBJ2-3; D possibly corresponds to TRBD2 (6 bases). Germline V gene sequence: CDR1 MNHEY, CDR2 SMNVEV (reference sequence). V was trimmed by 5 bases and J by 2 bases, leaving 17 bases between them. This CDR3 comprises 16 residues. CDR3 sequence reads: CASSTLRGGFTDTQYF. CDR3 sequence (DNA): TGTGCCAGCAGTACCTTGCGGGGAGGCTTCACAGATACGCAGTATTTT.

The rearrangement links TRBV7-9 to TRBJ1-6; 7 bases match TRBD1. The germline CDR1 and CDR2 sequences are SEHNR and FQNEAQ (reference sequence). The CDR3 totals 15 residues. V trimming: 3 bases; J trimming: 8 bases; junction bases outside the gene matches: 7. The chain's CDR3 is CASSLRGRLDSPLHF. In DNA form, the CDR3 reads TGTGCCAGCAGCTTGAGGGGGCGCCTGGATTCACCCCTCCACTTT.

This CDR3 reads CASSIDRTVAKNIQYF. In DNA form, the CDR3 reads TGTGCCAGTAGTATAGATCGAACAGTAGCCAAAAACATTCAGTACTTC. The chain joins TRBV19 to TRBJ2-4; no clear D gene. The CDR3 length is 16 residues. Looked up from germline, CDR1 is LNHDA and CDR2 is SQIVND (reference sequence). Trimming removed 0 bases at V and 0 bases at J, with 9 bases between. The full variable domain, in which reference TRBV19 and TRBJ2-4 provide the parts outside the CDR3, is DGGITQSPKYLFRKEGQNVTLSCEQNLNHDAMYWYRQDPGQGLRLIYYSQIVNDFQKGDIAEGYSVSREKKESFPLTVTSAQKNPTAFYLCASSIDRTVAKNIQYFGAGTRLSVL.

This chain uses TRBV5-4 with TRBJ2-1; D ambiguous. V was trimmed by 4 bases and J by 9 bases, leaving 17 bases between them. Germline CDR1 and CDR2: SGHNT and YYREEE (reference sequence). This CDR3 is 14 amino acids long. Here the CDR3 reads CASSTGSRRSEQFF. CDR3 nucleotide sequence: TGTGCCAGCAGCACCGGGTCTCGACGAAGTGAGCAGTTCTTC. The whole variable domain, filled in from reference TRBV5-4 and TRBJ2-1, reads ETGVTQSPTHLIKTRGQQVTLRCSSQSGHNTVSWYQQALGQGPQFIFQYYREEENGRGNFPPRFSGLQFPNYSSELNVNALELDDSALYLCASSTGSRRSEQFFGPGTRLTVL.

The rearrangement uses TRBV3-1 (or the pseudogene TRBV3-2) and TRBJ1-1, with D perhaps TRBD1 (5 bases). The CDR3 consists of 13 residues. Germline V gene lookup returns CDR1 LGHDT and CDR2 YNNKEL (reference sequence). V gave up 1 base and J gave up 3 bases, with 6 bases separating them. The CDR3 DNA follows: TGTGCCAGCAGCCAAGTCAGGGACACTGAAGCTTTCTTT. Translating gives CASSQVRDTEAFF.

The rearrangement links TRBV6-5 to TRBJ1-1; 7 positions match TRBD1. CDR1 and CDR2 from the germline V gene are MNHEY and SVGAGI. The CDR3 runs to 14 residues. V lost 6 bases and J lost 5; bases outside the gene matches: 9. The CDR3 is CASRTTGPGTEAFF. In nucleotides, the CDR3 is TGTGCCAGCAGGACGACAGGGCCGGGGACTGAAGCTTTCTTT.

The V gene is TRBV30, the J gene TRBJ1-6; no clear D gene. The CDR3 has 12 amino acids. Trimming removed 3 bases from V and 2 bases from J, with 2 bases in between. Germline values: CDR1 GTSNPN, CDR2 SVGIG (reference sequence). The CDR3 protein is CAWSTYNSPLHF. The CDR3 coding sequence is TGTGCCTGGAGCACCTATAATTCACCCCTCCACTTT.

This clone is a singleton in its sample. The V call is TRBV27, the J call TRBJ1-1; TRBD1 agrees at 8 bases. Trimming took 6 bases from V and 6 from J; bases not matched to a gene: 6. CDR1 and CDR2 (germline): MNHEY, SMNVEV (reference sequence). This CDR3 is built from 13 residues. In nucleotides, the CDR3 is TGTGCCAGCAGGTTCCACAGGGGGGCTGAAGCTTTCTTT. It encodes CASRFHRGAEAFF.

The chain recombines TRBV6-6 with TRBJ1-5; D is unclear. The germline CDR1 and CDR2 sequences are MNHNY and SVGAGI (reference sequence). V was trimmed by 6 bases and J by 10 bases, leaving 10 bases between them. This CDR3 is built from 11 residues. The CDR3 region is CASSRPGPQHF. CDR3 DNA: TGTGCCAGCAGCCGCCCGGGACCCCAGCATTTT.

This rearrangement joins TRBV28 to TRBJ1-2, with TRBD1 matching over 10 bases. The CDR3 extends over 14 amino acids. After removal of 7 bases from V and 6 bases from J, the junction contained 8 bases not matched to a gene. Germline V lookup: CDR1 MDHEN, CDR2 SYDVKM. The CDR3 sequence: CASTLVGTGDGYTF. CDR3 DNA sequence: TGTGCCAGCACCCTCGTTGGGACAGGGGATGGCTACACCTTC.

V is TRBV19 and J is TRBJ1-5, with D hard to call. CDR3 length equals 17 residues. Germline lookup yields CDR1 LNHDA and CDR2 SQIVND (reference sequence). V was cut by 6 bases and J by 5 bases, with 23 bases left in between. This CDR3 reads CASSRGISESTYQPQHF. Written as DNA, the CDR3 is TGTGCCAGTAGCAGAGGTATAAGTGAGTCCACTTATCAGCCCCAGCATTTT.

V usage is TRBV2 and J usage is TRBJ1-5; no clear D gene. This CDR3 comprises 14 residues. V lost 4 bases, J lost 1 base, and 8 bases lay in between. The germline gives CDR1 SNHLY, CDR2 FYNNEI. CDR3 in DNA: TGTGCCAGCAGTGTTGGCGGCAGCAATCAGCCCCAGCATTTT. Translated: CASSVGGSNQPQHF. The entire variable domain, with the rest obtained from reference TRBV2 and TRBJ1-5, is as follows: EPEVTQTPSHQVTQMGQEVILRCVPISNHLYFYWYRQILGQKVEFLVSFYNNEISEKSEIFDDQFSVERPDGSNFTLKIRSTKLEDSAMYFCASSVGGSNQPQHFGDGTRLSIL.

In its sample, this clone was seen once. V usage is TRBV5-1 and J usage is TRBJ2-3; D is perhaps TRBD2 (6 bases). Trimming shortened V by 2 bases and J by 1 base, and 11 bases separated the two germline ends. CDR1 and CDR2 from the germline V gene are SGHRS and YFSETQ. There are 15 residues in the CDR3. For the CDR3, the DNA is TGCGCCAGCAGCTTTACTGGAGGGGGCACAGATACGCAGTATTTT. It yields the protein CASSFTGGGTDTQYF.